The 21 T cell receptor beta chains given below trace back to one sample, sequenced in a study of shared clonotypes between healthy human individuals. Sequenced by immunoSEQ multiplex PCR; TCRdb stores in-frame clones only, minus some. Of some 530,000 clones detected, around 73% appear once; the ten largest clones hold about 12%. Specimen: PBMCs. All receptors derive from a woman in her thirties or forties in good health. Some clones in this sample may be carry-over from other donors' samples.

The chain links TRBV5-1 to TRBJ2-1; 10 bases line up with TRBD1. Germline values: CDR1 SGHRS, CDR2 YFSETQ. V gave up 0 bases and J gave up 7 bases; unmatched junction bases: 4. The CDR3 totals 15 residues. CDR3 in amino acids: CASSLAGQGFNEQFF. For the CDR3, the DNA is TGCGCCAGCAGCTTGGCGGGACAGGGGTTTAATGAGCAGTTCTTC.

This clone was seen only a few times. The V gene is TRBV10-2, the J gene TRBJ2-7; the match to TRBD1 covers 10 bases. V lost 0 bases to trimming and J lost 6 bases; unmatched junction nucleotides: 5. Germline V gene sequence: CDR1 WSHSY, CDR2 SAAADI. The CDR3 has 15 amino acids. The CDR3 DNA is TGCGCCAGCAGTGAGTCCGACAGGGGGCGCCCCGAGCAGTACTTC. Its translation: CASSESDRGRPEQYF.

The V gene is TRBV19, the J gene TRBJ1-2; TRBD1 might be the D (6 bases). V dropped 0 bases and J dropped 8 bases, with 10 bases sitting between them. This CDR3 is built from 13 residues. Germline V gives CDR1 LNHDA, CDR2 SQIVND (reference sequence). The CDR3 spells CASSIDRTVGYTF. The CDR3 region has the DNA TGTGCCAGTAGTATAGACCGGACAGTCGGCTACACCTTC.

The rearrangement links TRBV7-2 to TRBJ2-5; D may be TRBD2 (6 bases). This CDR3 spans 15 amino acids. The V end lost 5 bases, the J end lost 5 bases, and 18 bases lay between the germline ends. CDR1 is SGHTA and CDR2 is FQGNSA in the germline V gene. CDR3 loop: CASSRGWLVGETQYF. CDR3 DNA: TGTGCCAGCAGCCGGGGGTGGCTAGTGGGGGAGACCCAGTACTTC. Filled out from reference TRBV7-2 and TRBJ2-5, the complete variable domain reads GAGVSQSPSNKVTEKGKDVELRCDPISGHTALYWYRQSLGQGLEFLIYFQGNSAPDKSGLPSDRFSAERTGGSVSTLTIQRTQQEDSAVYLCASSRGWLVGETQYFGPGTRLLVL.

This clone was detected only a few times. The J gene is TRBJ2-2, the V gene TRBV6-1; no clear D. The V and J ends lost 0 bases and 2 bases respectively, with 4 bases between them. The germline gives CDR1 MNHNS, CDR2 SASEGT. CDR3 size: 14 residues. CDR3 residues: CASSEAYNTGELFF. The CDR3 DNA sequence: TGTGCCAGCAGTGAAGCGTATAACACCGGGGAGCTGTTTTTT.

The CDR3 here is CASGLGETQYF. DNA for the CDR3: TGTGCTAGTGGTTTGGGAGAGACCCAGTACTTC. The genes are TRBV12-5 and TRBJ2-5, with D uncertain. The CDR3 spans 11 residues. Trimming cost V 1 base and J 4 bases, with 1 base left between them. Germline-derived CDR1 and CDR2 are LGHNT and FRNRAP.

This chain joins TRBV5-5 and TRBJ1-4; tentative D call: TRBD1 (6 bases). The CDR3 covers 14 residues. The germline gives CDR1 SGHKS, CDR2 YYEKEE (reference sequence). V shed 1 base and J shed 6 bases, with 10 bases lying between them. The CDR3 DNA sequence: TGTGCCAGCAGCTTGTGGGGGGCTGATGAAAAACTGTTTTTT. It encodes CASSLWGADEKLFF.

This clone was seen ten or more times. The rearrangement uses TRBV28 and TRBJ2-5; D not resolved. Trimming pared 7 bases from V and 5 bases from J, leaving 8 bases between. The CDR3 is 11 amino acids. Germline CDR1 MDHEN, CDR2 SYDVKM. CDR3: CASTSVETQYF. CDR3 DNA sequence: TGTGCCAGCACGTCGGTTGAGACCCAGTACTTC.

Comment on this clone: A much larger clone lies a single base off, so this may be a read error. Other DNA sequences in this specimen translate into the identical CDR3. This chain links TRBV27 with TRBJ2-4; D ambiguous. This CDR3 region has 13 residues. Trimming left V 0 bases short and J 1 base short, with 1 base between. Germline V lookup: CDR1 MNHEY, CDR2 SMNVEV (reference sequence). CDR3 sequence reads: CASSLSAKNIQYF. Here the CDR3 DNA reads TGTGCCAGCAGTTTATCGGCCAAAAACATTCAGTACTTC.

This clone occurred a few times. The rearrangement joins TRBV7-9 to TRBJ2-3; D perhaps matches TRBD1 (6 bases). Germline V gene data show CDR1 as SEHNR and CDR2 as FQNEAQ (reference sequence). This CDR3 spans 14 amino acids. The V end lost 1 base, the J end lost 2 bases, and 7 bases lay between the germline ends. CDR3: CASSLGDTTDTQYF. In nucleotides, the CDR3 is TGTGCCAGCAGCTTAGGGGACACCACAGATACGCAGTATTTT.

CDR3: CASGEGGFFEAFF. CDR3 in DNA: TGTGCCTCCGGAGAGGGGGGCTTCTTTGAAGCTTTCTTT. V gene TRBV30 combines with J gene TRBJ1-1, with TRBD1 as a possible D gene (6 bases). Trimming pared 7 bases from V and 7 bases from J, leaving 19 bases between. Germline V gives CDR1 GTSNPN, CDR2 SVGIG (reference sequence). The CDR3 runs to 13 residues.

The chain couples TRBV2 to TRBJ2-1, with TRBD1 identical over 11 bases. CDR1 is SNHLY, CDR2 FYNNEI, per germline. Losses at the gene ends were 7 bases for V and 7 bases for J; bases not matched to a gene: 6. CDR3 size: 14 residues. The DNA of the CDR3 is TGTGCCAGCACCGGGACAGGGGGTTTGAATGAGCAGTTCTTC. It is translated as CASTGTGGLNEQFF. Complete variable domain (other parts from reference TRBV2 and TRBJ2-1): EPEVTQTPSHQVTQMGQEVILRCVPISNHLYFYWYRQILGQKVEFLVSFYNNEISEKSEIFDDQFSVERPDGSNFTLKIRSTKLEDSAMYFCASTGTGGLNEQFFGPGTRLTVL.

This clone has only one observation. The V gene is TRBV5-6, the J gene TRBJ1-1; perhaps TRBD1 as D (5 bases). V lost 4 bases and J lost 5, with 18 bases in between. This CDR3 region has 15 residues. The germline CDR1 and CDR2 sequences are SGHDT and YYEEEE. CDR3 nucleotides: TGTGCCAGCAGCCCCATCGGGGGGGAGGGAACTGAAGCTTTCTTT. This gives the protein CASSPIGGEGTEAFF.

As to this clone: This likely traces to a read error, being one base from a far larger clone. J is TRBJ2-6 and V is TRBV4-3; possibly TRBD2 for D (6 bases). CDR1 is LGHNA, CDR2 YSLEER, per germline. The CDR3 is made up of 17 amino acids. Here the CDR3 DNA reads TGCGCCAGCGGCCAAGATCCAGGGACTTCTGGGGCCAACGTCCTGACTTTC. Protein sequence: CASGQDPGTSGANVLTF.

The chain links TRBV28 to TRBJ2-1; no firm D call. The CDR3 loop spans 11 amino acids. V lost 7 bases to trimming and J lost 6 bases, with 7 bases between them. Germline values: CDR1 MDHEN, CDR2 SYDVKM. The CDR3 region is CASILFNEQFF. The CDR3 DNA is TGTGCCAGCATTCTCTTCAATGAGCAGTTCTTC.

The J gene is TRBJ2-7, the V gene TRBV6-6, with D possibly TRBD1 on 6 matching bases. Germline-derived CDR1 and CDR2 are MNHNY and SVGAGI (reference sequence). V was cut by 6 bases and J by 4 bases, with 13 bases left in between. The CDR3 runs to 13 residues. Here the CDR3 reads CASRQQGFYEQYF. The CDR3 nucleotides read TGTGCCAGCAGACAACAGGGATTTTACGAGCAGTACTTC.

This clone appeared a single time. V and J are TRBV19 and TRBJ2-5; the match to TRBD2 covers 10 bases. This CDR3 spans 15 amino acids. Looked up from germline, CDR1 is LNHDA and CDR2 is SQIVND (reference sequence). Germline trimming cut 5 bases from V and 4 bases from J; bases unmatched to any gene: 7. CDR3 residues: CASSPLAGRGETQYF. In DNA, the CDR3 is TGTGCCAGTAGTCCACTAGCGGGAAGAGGAGAGACCCAGTACTTC.

The chain carries TRBV10-1 and TRBJ2-1; D is ambiguous. With 2 bases removed from V and 7 bases from J, the gap between germline ends came to 15 bases. This CDR3 is 15 amino acids long. In germline, CDR1 is WNHNN, CDR2 SYGVQD (reference sequence). CDR3 residues: CASSEPRSDTNEQFF. The CDR3 bases are TGCGCCAGCAGTGAGCCCCGGTCGGATACGAATGAGCAGTTCTTC.

V and J are TRBV28 and TRBJ2-1; 7 nucleotides line up with TRBD2. The CDR3 spans 12 residues. In germline, CDR1 is MDHEN, CDR2 SYDVKM. Trimming cost V 2 bases and J 15 bases; bases outside gene matches: 7. CDR3 DNA sequence: TGTGCCAGCAGTTTAGGGGGAGGGCTACGGTTCTTC. It codes for CASSLGGGLRFF.

The chain has TRBV9 and TRBJ2-5, with 11 bases matching TRBD2. CDR1 is SGDLS, CDR2 YYNGEE, per germline. The CDR3 runs 16 residues. J was trimmed by 2 bases and V by 4 bases; bases with no gene match: 7. The CDR3 loop reads CASSTRLAGTQETQYF. The DNA for the CDR3 is TGTGCCAGCAGCACGAGACTAGCGGGGACACAAGAGACCCAGTACTTC.

The CDR3 DNA reads as TGCGCCAGCAGCTTTTCCGGGACAGGGGAAGAGACCCAGTACTTC. Translated: CASSFSGTGEETQYF. The chain is built from TRBV4-3 and TRBJ2-5; 10 bases are a match to TRBD1. The CDR3 spans 15 residues. V dropped 5 bases and J dropped 3; count of bases not matched to a gene: 6. Per germline, CDR1 LGHNA and CDR2 YSLEER.